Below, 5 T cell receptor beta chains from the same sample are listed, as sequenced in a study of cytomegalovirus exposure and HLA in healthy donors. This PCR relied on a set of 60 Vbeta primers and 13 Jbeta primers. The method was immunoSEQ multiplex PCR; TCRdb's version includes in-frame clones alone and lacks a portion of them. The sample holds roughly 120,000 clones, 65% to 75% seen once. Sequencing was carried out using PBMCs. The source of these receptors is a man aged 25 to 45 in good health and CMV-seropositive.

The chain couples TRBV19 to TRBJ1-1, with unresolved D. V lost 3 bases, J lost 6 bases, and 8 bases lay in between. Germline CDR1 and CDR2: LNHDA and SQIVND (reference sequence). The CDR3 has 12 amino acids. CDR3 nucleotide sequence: TGTGCCAGTAGTATGGTAACGGCTGAAGCTTTCTTT. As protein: CASSMVTAEAFF. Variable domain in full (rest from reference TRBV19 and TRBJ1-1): DGGITQSPKYLFRKEGQNVTLSCEQNLNHDAMYWYRQDPGQGLRLIYYSQIVNDFQKGDIAEGYSVSREKKESFPLTVTSAQKNPTAFYLCASSMVTAEAFFGQGTRLTVV.

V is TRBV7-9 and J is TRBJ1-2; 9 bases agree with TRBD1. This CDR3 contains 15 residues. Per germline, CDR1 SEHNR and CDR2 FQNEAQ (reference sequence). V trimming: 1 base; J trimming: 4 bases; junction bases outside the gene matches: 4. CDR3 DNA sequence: TGTGCCAGCAGCTTAGTAACAGGGGGCATCTATGGCTACACCTTC. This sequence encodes CASSLVTGGIYGYTF.

CDR3 sequence reads: CASSLSDRYTGELFF. CDR3 sequence (DNA): TGTGCCAGCAGCCTCTCCGACAGGTACACCGGGGAGCTGTTTTTT. The rearrangement links TRBV4-2 to TRBJ2-2; weak D call: TRBD1 (6 bases). Trimming pared 4 bases from V and 3 bases from J, leaving 12 bases between. Germline V gives CDR1 LGHNA, CDR2 YNFKEQ. The CDR3 length is 15 residues.

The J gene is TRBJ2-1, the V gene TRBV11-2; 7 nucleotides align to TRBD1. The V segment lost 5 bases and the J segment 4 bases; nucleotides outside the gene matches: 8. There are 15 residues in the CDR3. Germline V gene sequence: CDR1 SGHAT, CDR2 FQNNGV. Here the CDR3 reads CASSLTGVEYNEQFF. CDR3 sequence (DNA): TGTGCCAGCAGCCTTACAGGGGTTGAGTACAATGAGCAGTTCTTC.

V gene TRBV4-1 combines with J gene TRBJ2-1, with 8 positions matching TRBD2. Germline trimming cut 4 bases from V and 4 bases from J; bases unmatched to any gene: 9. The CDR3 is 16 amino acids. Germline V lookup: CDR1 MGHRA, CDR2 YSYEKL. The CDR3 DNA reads TGCGCCAGCAGCCTAGAAGCGGGGGACTATTACAATGAGCAGTTCTTC. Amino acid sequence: CASSLEAGDYYNEQFF.